Below, 19 T cell receptor beta chains from the same sample are listed, as sequenced in a study of neoadjuvant anti-PD-1 for oral cavity cancer. Profiling relied on immunoSEQ multiplex PCR, and the TCRdb table lists in-frame clones only, not all of them. The data show 10,000 to 15,000 clones, approximately 61% seen once. Here the sequenced sample was PBMCs, taken before nivolumab (anti-PD-1) treatment. The receptors stem from a person aged 40 to 85 with oral cavity squamous cell carcinoma.

This chain links TRBV5-1 with TRBJ2-1; 16 positions match TRBD2. CDR1 and CDR2 (germline): SGHRS, YFSETQ. The ends lost 2 bases at V and 13 bases at J; junction bases unmatched: 12. The CDR3 covers 17 residues. The CDR3 DNA reads TGCGCCAGCAGCTTAGAGTTAGGGACTAGCGGGAGGGTTGGACAGTTCTTC. Translation gives CASSLELGTSGRVGQFF.

This clone occurred once. The chain links TRBV2 to TRBJ2-3, with D possibly being TRBD1 or TRBD2 (6 bases each). The germline gives CDR1 SNHLY, CDR2 FYNNEI. Trimming took off 0 bases at V and 2 bases at J, with 12 bases between the two ends. There are 16 residues in the CDR3. The DNA for the CDR3 is TGTGCCAGCAGTGAAGCGCTAGGGGGGATCACAGATACGCAGTATTTT. It translates to CASSEALGGITDTQYF.

This chain joins TRBV4-1 and TRBJ1-4; TRBD1 agrees at 7 bases. The CDR3 runs to 15 residues. CDR1 MGHRA and CDR2 YSYEKL come from the germline V gene. Unmatched junction bases numbered 3, after V lost 4 bases and J lost 1 base. CDR3 sequence reads: CASSRQGITNEKLFF. The CDR3 DNA follows: TGCGCCAGCAGCCGACAGGGTATAACTAATGAAAAACTGTTTTTT.

V gene TRBV9 combines with J gene TRBJ2-6; D is possibly TRBD1 or TRBD2 (5 bases each). Germline V gene sequence: CDR1 SGDLS, CDR2 YYNGEE. With 3 bases removed from V and 4 bases from J, the gap between germline ends came to 14 bases. The CDR3 is made up of 16 amino acids. CDR3 loop: CASSEPWDAGANVLTF. CDR3 DNA sequence: TGTGCCAGCAGCGAGCCCTGGGACGCCGGGGCCAACGTCCTGACTTTC.

This clone was recorded once. This sequence joins TRBV7-3 and TRBJ1-1; the D is unclear. CDR1 is SGHTA, CDR2 FQGTGA, per germline. The CDR3 spans 14 residues. V shed 5 bases and J shed 2 bases, with 12 bases lying between them. CDR3 in DNA: TGTGCCAGCAGCGTAATCCAGAGCAACACTGAAGCTTTCTTT. Amino acid sequence: CASSVIQSNTEAFF.

The chain joins TRBV30 to TRBJ1-2; D gene unclear. This CDR3 comprises 12 residues. V shed 2 bases and J shed 8 bases, with 12 bases lying between them. Germline lookup yields CDR1 GTSNPN and CDR2 SVGIG (reference sequence). DNA for the CDR3: TGTGCCTGGAGTCCGACTGATCCGGGCTACACCTTC. This codes for CAWSPTDPGYTF.

The table lists this clone with a count of one. The chain has TRBV6-1 and TRBJ2-5; D is unclear. V was trimmed by 3 bases and J by 11 bases, leaving 7 bases between them. Germline assignment: CDR1 MNHNS and CDR2 SASEGT. CDR3 length: 10 amino acids. CDR3 in amino acids: CASSEAIQYF. The CDR3 coding sequence is TGTGCCAGCAGTGAGGCAATTCAGTACTTC.

This clone was found a few times. The J gene is TRBJ1-5, the V gene TRBV5-1; 9 nucleotides align to TRBD1. Germline values: CDR1 SGHRS, CDR2 YFSETQ. J gave up 7 bases and V 4 bases, and 6 bases lay outside the gene matches. The CDR3 contains 14 residues. The CDR3 bases are TGCGCCAGCAGCCTAGACGGGACAGGGCAGCCCCAGCATTTT. Translating gives CASSLDGTGQPQHF.

J is TRBJ2-3 and V is TRBV10-3; maybe TRBD1 (6 bases). CDR3 length equals 14 residues. CDR1 is ENHRY, CDR2 SYGVKD, per germline. The V end was cut by 11 bases, the J end by 0 bases, with 15 bases between. CDR3 sequence reads: CAVSAGASTDTQYF. The DNA of the CDR3 is TGTGCCGTATCGGCAGGGGCTAGCACAGATACGCAGTATTTT.

CDR3: CASSEREGSLNEQFF. The CDR3 DNA is TGTGCCAGCAGTGAGCGGGAGGGCAGTTTAAATGAGCAGTTCTTC. V gene TRBV2 combines with J gene TRBJ2-1; 9 bases map to TRBD2. Germline V gene data show CDR1 as SNHLY and CDR2 as FYNNEI. The junction had 7 bases not matched to a gene; V was cut back by 3 bases and J by 7 bases. This CDR3 comprises 15 residues.

This clone was seen a few times. This sequence joins TRBV2 and TRBJ1-5, with TRBD1 as a possible D gene (5 bases). V gave up 7 bases and J gave up 3 bases, with 13 bases separating them. CDR1 and CDR2 from the germline V gene are SNHLY and FYNNEI. The CDR3 extends over 14 amino acids. The CDR3 region is CASTGRQPNQPQHF. CDR3 nucleotides: TGTGCCAGCACGGGGCGGCAGCCCAATCAGCCCCAGCATTTT.

The CDR3 loop reads CASSLSGQGASEQYF. In nucleotides, the CDR3 is TGCGCCAGCAGCCTATCGGGACAGGGGGCTAGCGAGCAGTACTTC. This chain links TRBV5-1 with TRBJ2-7, with TRBD1 matching 12 bases. This CDR3 region has 15 residues. V lost 4 bases to trimming and J lost 6 bases; unmatched junction nucleotides: 8. CDR1 is SGHRS, CDR2 YFSETQ, per germline.

J is TRBJ2-2 and V is TRBV5-6; D unclear. The CDR3 spans 16 residues. Trimming removed 6 bases at V and 1 base at J, with 16 bases between. CDR1 is SGHDT and CDR2 is YYEEEE in the germline V gene. The CDR3 loop is CASTYGTALNTGELFF. CDR3 DNA: TGTGCCAGCACTTATGGAACGGCCTTGAACACCGGGGAGCTGTTTTTT.

This clone was seen only once. The rearrangement links TRBV2 to TRBJ2-5; D remains ambiguous. The V end lost 0 bases, the J end lost 0 bases, and 8 bases lay between the germline ends. CDR1 and CDR2 (germline): SNHLY, FYNNEI. CDR3 size: 15 residues. The CDR3 bases are TGTGCCAGCAGTGAAGCACAGATGTACCAAGAGACCCAGTACTTC. As protein: CASSEAQMYQETQYF.

The J gene is TRBJ2-7, the V gene TRBV5-6; D is perhaps TRBD2 (6 bases). V shed 4 bases and J shed 3 bases, with 11 bases lying between them. The CDR3 consists of 13 residues. Germline V gene sequence: CDR1 SGHDT, CDR2 YYEEEE. CDR3 sequence reads: CASSPAGRYEQYF. The CDR3 DNA reads TGTGCCAGCAGCCCCGCGGGGCGCTACGAGCAGTACTTC. The entire variable domain, with the rest obtained from reference TRBV5-6 and TRBJ2-7, is as follows: DAGVTQSPTHLIKTRGQQVTLRCSPKSGHDTVSWYQQALGQGPQFIFQYYEEEERQRGNFPDRFSGHQFPNYSSELNVNALLLGDSALYLCASSPAGRYEQYFGPGTRLTVT.

The CDR3 protein is CASSLGAGYFGYTF. In nucleotides, the CDR3 is TGTGCCAGCAGCTTGGGGGCAGGGTACTTTGGCTACACCTTC. V is TRBV7-8 and J is TRBJ1-2, with D perhaps TRBD1 (6 bases). Germline lookup yields CDR1 SGHVS and CDR2 FQNEAQ. CDR3 length: 14 amino acids. V was clipped by 3 bases and J by 7 bases, with 15 bases between them.

V usage is TRBV5-1 and J usage is TRBJ1-1; TRBD1 might be the D (6 bases). The CDR3 runs 15 residues. Germline V CDR1 and CDR2: SGHRS, YFSETQ. Deletions cut 8 bases from V and 1 base from J, with 18 bases between. The CDR3: CASNLRGGGNTEAFF. The CDR3 DNA follows: TGCGCCAGTAATCTCAGGGGCGGTGGGAACACTGAAGCTTTCTTT.

The chain carries TRBV13 and TRBJ2-3; 11 bases line up with TRBD2. The CDR3 contains 15 residues. J lost 6 bases, V lost 5 bases, and 7 bases had no gene match. Germline-derived CDR1 and CDR2 are PRHDT and FYEKMQ (reference sequence). CDR3 sequence: CASSVSGGVKDTQYF. The CDR3 DNA sequence: TGTGCCAGCAGCGTTAGCGGGGGGGTCAAGGATACGCAGTATTTT.

This chain joins TRBV15 and TRBJ2-2, with 8 positions matching TRBD1. Germline trimming cut 2 bases from V and 0 bases from J; bases unmatched to any gene: 5. The CDR3 spans 17 residues. Germline loops: CDR1 LNHNV, CDR2 YYDKDF (reference sequence). DNA of the CDR3: TGTGCCACCAGCAGAACAGGGGGTTACGCGAACACCGGGGAGCTGTTTTTT. Its protein is CATSRTGGYANTGELFF.